The 11 T cell receptor beta chains given below trace back to one sample, sequenced in a study of T-cell reconstitution after alpha-beta-depleted transplantation in children. This sample's TCRbeta library carried unique molecular identifier barcodes. TCRdb re-analysed the PCR reads in MiXCR, keeping a single row per CDR3 protein. The data hold hundreds of thousands of distinct CDR3 sequences, with roughly 15% observed a single time. The specimen was PBMCs from the stem cell graft donor, collected from the stem cell graft. These TCRs come from a human donor who donated a stem cell graft to a child with acute myeloid leukemia.

The rearrangement uses TRBV15 and TRBJ2-6; unclear D gene. Looked up from germline, CDR1 is LNHNV and CDR2 is YYDKDF (reference sequence). This CDR3 is 14 amino acids long. V lost 0 bases and J 1 base, leaving 1 base between the germline ends. The CDR3 DNA reads as TGTGCCACCAGCAGAGAATCTGGGGCCAACGTCCTGACTTTC. Its translation: CATSRESGANVLTF.

There are many counts of this clonotype. The chain joins TRBV5-5 to TRBJ2-7, with 7 bases lining up with TRBD2. V was clipped by 3 bases and J by 3 bases; unmatched bases: 6. The CDR3 is 14 amino acids. The germline CDR1 and CDR2 sequences are SGHKS and YYEKEE (reference sequence). The CDR3: CASSSSGVFYEQYF. DNA of the CDR3: TGTGCCAGCAGCTCCAGCGGGGTGTTCTACGAGCAGTACTTC.

This clonotype was counted between two and nine times. The V call is TRBV24-1, the J call TRBJ2-2; D gene unclear. The germline V gene has CDR1 KGHDR and CDR2 SFDVKD. V lost 0 bases to trimming and J lost 6 bases, with 10 bases between them. CDR3 size: 15 residues. The chain's CDR3 is CATSDLPTEAGELFF. The CDR3 nucleotides are TGTGCCACCAGTGATTTGCCCACGGAAGCCGGGGAGCTGTTTTTT.

The rearrangement uses TRBV24-1 and TRBJ1-2, with a weak D call TRBD1 (5 bases). The CDR3 has 13 amino acids. Trimming removed 4 bases from V and 6 bases from J, with 11 bases in between. Germline CDR1 is KGHDR and CDR2 is SFDVKD. The CDR3 DNA reads TGTGCCACCAGTGAAAACAGGTTCGATGGCTACACCTTC. Amino acids: CATSENRFDGYTF.

This clonotype was counted a few times. DNA of the CDR3: TGTGCCACCAGCAGAGATGCGGGCGACGGTCAGCCCCAGCATTTT. It is translated as CATSRDAGDGQPQHF. V gene TRBV15 combines with J gene TRBJ1-5; D gene ambiguous. With 0 bases removed from V and 6 bases from J, the gap between germline ends came to 12 bases. The CDR3 extends over 15 amino acids. Germline V gives CDR1 LNHNV, CDR2 YYDKDF (reference sequence). The whole variable domain, filled in from reference TRBV15 and TRBJ1-5, reads DAMVIQNPRYQVTQFGKPVTLSCSQTLNHNVMYWYQQKSSQAPKLLFHYYDKDFNNEADTPDNFQSRRPNTSFCFLDIRSPGLGDTAMYLCATSRDAGDGQPQHFGDGTRLSIL.

This clonotype was seen only a few times. The chain uses TRBV29-1 and TRBJ2-5; a possible D gene is TRBD1 (7 bases). Between the trimmed V and J ends, which lost 6 bases and 2 bases, there was a span of 13 bases. Looked up from germline, CDR1 is SQVTM and CDR2 is ANQGSEA. The CDR3 sequence is 13 residues long. CDR3 amino acids: CSVRDSLQETQYF. The CDR3 DNA follows: TGCAGCGTGCGGGACAGCTTACAAGAGACCCAGTACTTC.

The chain links TRBV7-9 to TRBJ1-2, with D possibly matching TRBD1 (5 bases). Deletions cut 3 bases from V and 0 bases from J, with 8 bases between. The CDR3 contains 14 residues. Per the germline V gene, CDR1 is SEHNR and CDR2 is FQNEAQ (reference sequence). CDR3 sequence reads: CASSFETANYGYTF. The CDR3 coding sequence is TGTGCCAGCAGCTTTGAGACAGCTAACTATGGCTACACCTTC.

This clonotype was detected many times. The rearrangement links TRBV6-5 to TRBJ2-7; 7 bases map to TRBD1. Germline assignment: CDR1 MNHEY and CDR2 SVGAGI. The CDR3 loop spans 15 amino acids. After removal of 2 bases from V and 2 bases from J, the junction contained 6 bases not matched to a gene. The CDR3 sequence: CASSYDTGAAYEQYF. The CDR3 DNA is TGTGCCAGCAGTTACGACACAGGGGCCGCCTACGAGCAGTACTTC.

The chain employs TRBV25-1 and TRBJ1-5; the D is unclear. The CDR3 length is 14 residues. Trimming stripped 3 bases from V and 1 base from J, with 7 bases between. Per germline, CDR1 MGHDK and CDR2 SYGVNS. The CDR3 nucleotides read TGTGCCAGCAGTGAGGGTCACAGCAATCAGCCCCAGCATTTT. It is translated as CASSEGHSNQPQHF.

The rearrangement joins TRBV11-2 to TRBJ2-2; D ambiguous. The CDR3 spans 12 residues. The germline gives CDR1 SGHAT, CDR2 FQNNGV. V lost 8 bases and J 5 bases, leaving 9 bases between the germline ends. CDR3 sequence reads: CASGGQTGELFF. The CDR3, as DNA: TGTGCCAGCGGCGGCCAAACCGGGGAGCTGTTTTTT.

This clonotype was seen a handful of times. The rearrangement uses TRBV20-1 and TRBJ2-6; possibly TRBD1 for D (6 bases). The germline gives CDR1 DFQATT, CDR2 SNEGSKA (reference sequence). V gave up 5 bases and J gave up 1 base, with 18 bases separating them. This CDR3 has 17 amino acids. The chain's CDR3 is CSAGRTVATSGANVLTF. CDR3 coding DNA: TGCAGTGCTGGTCGGACAGTTGCTACATCTGGGGCCAACGTCCTGACTTTC.